This TCR beta chain was documented in a study of T cells after yellow fever vaccination. Study-wide results and caveats: In post-booster samples, most primary-vaccination clones reappeared (96% CD4, nearly 90% CD8).

With respect to this clonotype: Antigen unknown.

V was clipped by 2 bases and J by 0 bases, with 11 bases between them. Germline lookup yields CDR1 KGHSH and CDR2 LQKENI. The CDR3 has 15 residues. 5'RACE template switching added a universal primer site and UMIs to TCR cDNA. TCRdb called the 5' RACE reads again in MiXCR, with one record for every CDR3 protein. The table records 250,000 to 400,000 distinct CDR3 sequences, over 3.5% of them present only once. This TCR was recovered from a young man who received the YFV17D yellow fever vaccine. The sequenced sample was PBMCs, obtained 5 days after the yellow fever booster vaccination. The chain recombines TRBV18 with TRBJ2-7; D remains ambiguous. The CDR3 is CASSPALRGSYEQYF. For the CDR3, the DNA is TGTGCCAGCTCACCAGCACTGCGAGGCTCCTACGAGCAGTACTTC.